This is a list of T cell receptor beta chains from one sample in a study of CD8+CD57+ T cells in acquired aplastic anemia. In TCRdb, the reads were re-called with MiXCR into one record per CDR3 protein. This sample has about 220,000 distinct CDR3 sequences, with approximately 45% found just once. Sequencing was carried out using sorted CD4+, CD8+, or CD8+CD57+ T cells (not recorded which) from PBMCs. The origin of the receptors is a human donor with aplastic anemia. CDR3s include the opening cysteine and the closing phenylalanine or tryptophan. D genes are given only for firm matches. Clone size is not always given. Where it is, it says once, few, many or a class for expanded clones.

.,TRBV27,TRBJ2-5,.,TGTGCCAGCAGTTTATTTTGGGGCAGGGCCCTTGAGACCCAGTACTTC,CASSLFWGRALETQYF
.,TRBV4-1,TRBJ1-5,TRBD1,TGCGCCAGCAGCCAGGGACAGGGTGGAAATCAGCCCCAGCATTTT,CASSQGQGGNQPQHF
.,TRBV27,TRBJ2-7,.,TGTGCCAGCAGTTTGTCTGAGACCTACGAGCAGTACTTC,CASSLSETYEQYF
.,TRBV10-3,TRBJ1-1,TRBD1,TGTGCCATCAGTATGGGACAGGAGAACACTGAAGCTTTCTTT,CAISMGQENTEAFF
few,TRBV6-5,TRBJ1-4,.,TGTGCCAGCAGCACCTCGACAGAGTCAACTAATGAAAAACTGTTTTTT,CASSTSTESTNEKLFF
.,TRBV19,TRBJ1-6,.,TGTGCCAGTCGACAGATCATCAATTCACCCCTCCACTTT,CASRQIINSPLHF
many,TRBV19,TRBJ1-2,.,TGTGCCAGTAGTATCGGCTGGTGGTGGGGACTAAACTATGGCTACACCTTC,CASSIGWWWGLNYGYTF
.,TRBV10-2,TRBJ1-1,.,TGCGCCAGCAGAGTAGGGAACACTGAAGCTTTCTTT,CASRVGNTEAFF
.,TRBV4-2,TRBJ1-6,.,TGTGCCAGCAGCCGGGACACCAATAATTCACCCCTCCACTTT,CASSRDTNNSPLHF
.,TRBV20-1,TRBJ1-5,.,TGCAGTGCTAGTACAGGGCTTAATCAGCCCCAGCATTTT,CSASTGLNQPQHF
many,TRBV5-8,TRBJ2-7,TRBD1,TGTGCCAGCAGCACGGGACAGGGGGGGGAGCAGTACTTC,CASSTGQGGEQYF
many,TRBV7-3,TRBJ1-2,.,TGTGCCAGCAGCTTAGGCAGGAGGAACTATGGCTACACCTTC,CASSLGRRNYGYTF
many,TRBV7-9,TRBJ1-5,.,TGTGCCAGCAGCTTAAGCAGGGGTAGCAATCAGCCCCAGCATTTT,CASSLSRGSNQPQHF
.,TRBV15,TRBJ2-7,.,TGTGCCACCAGCAGAGATGGGGGCAGGGCTCAGTACGGGCAGCACTTC,CATSRDGGRAQYGQHF
.,TRBV10-3,TRBJ1-5,.,TGTGCCATCAGTGTCGGAAGCAATCAGCCCCAGCATTTT,CAISVGSNQPQHF
.,TRBV19,TRBJ1-1,TRBD1,TGTGCCAGTAGTGTCCGGGACAGAAACACTGAAGCTTTCTTT,CASSVRDRNTEAFF
once,TRBV24-1,TRBJ2-3,TRBD1,TGTGCCACCAGTGATGGACAGGGGACCACAGATACGCAGTATTTT,CATSDGQGTTDTQYF
few,TRBV2,TRBJ1-2,.,TGTGCCAGCACCCAATTGGGGGCAGGGCGCGGCTACACCTTC,CASTQLGAGRGYTF
.,TRBV7-3,TRBJ1-2,TRBD1,TGTGCCAGCAGCTCGAAACAGGGGGCTAATGGCTACACCTTC,CASSSKQGANGYTF
.,TRBV9,TRBJ1-1,.,TGTGCCAGCAGCTCCGCGGTGAGGGGGACTGAAGCTTTCTTT,CASSSAVRGTEAFF
.,TRBV19,TRBJ2-7,.,TGTGCCAGTAGTAGGGCAGGCGACTGGTACTTC,CASSRAGDWYF
.,TRBV19,TRBJ1-2,.,TGTGCCAGTACTGCTAACTATGGCTACACCTTC,CASTANYGYTF
.,TRBV18,TRBJ2-1,TRBD2,TGTGCCAGCTCACCAAAAGGGACTAGCCGTAACAATGAGCAGTTCTTC,CASSPKGTSRNNEQFF
many,TRBV3-1,TRBJ1-2,.,TGTGCCAGCAGCCAAGAGGGGGGGTATGGCTACACCTTC,CASSQEGGYGYTF
.,TRBV5-4,TRBJ1-1,.,TGTGCCAGCAGCTTGAAGTCTGAAGCTTTCTTT,CASSLKSEAFF
.,TRBV4-1,TRBJ2-1,.,TGCGCCAGCAGCCAAGATGAAGGCAGGGATGAGCAGTTCTTC,CASSQDEGRDEQFF
few,TRBV4-1,TRBJ2-2,TRBD2,TGCGCCAGCAGCCAATCAGCGGGAGATGCCGGGGAGCTGTTTTTT,CASSQSAGDAGELFF
.,TRBV20-1,TRBJ2-7,TRBD1,TGCAGTGCATCAAAGGGACAGGGGGCCTACGAGCAGTACTTC,CSASKGQGAYEQYF
.,TRBV10-3,TRBJ1-1,TRBD1,TGTGCCATCAGTGGCACCAGGACCGGGACAGGGGCCACTGAAGCTTTCTTT,CAISGTRTGTGATEAFF
.,TRBV2,TRBJ1-2,TRBD1,TGTGCCAGCAAAGGGGGCTGGGGCTACACCTTC,CASKGGWGYTF
.,TRBV29-1,TRBJ2-7,TRBD2,TGCAGCGTTGTTGGCGGGAGGGCCTACGAGCAGTACTTC,CSVVGGRAYEQYF
many,TRBV7-2,TRBJ2-7,TRBD1,TGTGCCAGCAGCCCGGACAGGGGCTCCTACGAGCAGTACTTC,CASSPDRGSYEQYF
.,TRBV12-3/TRBV12-4,TRBJ2-5,TRBD2,TGTGCCAGCAGTTTTGTAGCGGGTGGGGGTGAGACCCAGTACTTC,CASSFVAGGGETQYF
.,TRBV15,TRBJ2-5,.,TGTGCCACCAGCAGAGATAAATCCTTTGGGGAGACCCAGTACTTC,CATSRDKSFGETQYF
once,TRBV6-5,TRBJ2-6,TRBD2,TGTGCCAGCAATCCGACTAGCGGAGGGTCTGGGGCCAACGTCCTGACTTTC,CASNPTSGGSGANVLTF
few,TRBV24-1,TRBJ2-1,.,TGTGCCACCGTAGACAGCTACAATGAGCAGTTCTTC,CATVDSYNEQFF
.,TRBV9,TRBJ1-6,.,TGTGCCAGCAGCGTAGACCAGGGTTCACCCCTCCACTTT,CASSVDQGSPLHF
many,TRBV13,TRBJ1-6,.,TGTGCCAGCAGCTTGTTACTAGGGTTAGTTTCACCCCTCCACTTT,CASSLLLGLVSPLHF
.,TRBV9,TRBJ1-2,TRBD1,TGTGCCAGCAGCGTAGTTGCAGGGGGACAGGGCCGCAACTATGGCTACACCTTC,CASSVVAGGQGRNYGYTF
.,TRBV7-3,TRBJ2-2,TRBD2,TGTGCCAGCAGCGTAGAAGATAGCGGGGGGGAGCTGTTTTTT,CASSVEDSGGELFF
.,TRBV4-1,TRBJ1-1,.,TGCGCCAGCAGCCAAGATCGGTTTGGAGGGAACACTGAAGCTTTCTTT,CASSQDRFGGNTEAFF
.,TRBV4-2,TRBJ1-1,.,TGTGCCAGCAGCACCCGCGTAGACAGTAACACTGAAGCTTTCTTT,CASSTRVDSNTEAFF
few,TRBV15,TRBJ2-7,TRBD2,TGTGCCACCAGCAGAGATCCCGGGGGGGGGAAGGCCGACGAGCAGTACTTC,CATSRDPGGGKADEQYF
.,TRBV10-3,TRBJ1-1,TRBD1,TGTGCCATCAGTGAGTCGGACAGGGCGAACACTGAAGCTTTCTTT,CAISESDRANTEAFF
few,TRBV28,TRBJ2-7,TRBD2,TGTGCCAAAGCGGGGTTCTCCTACGAGCAGTACTTC,CAKAGFSYEQYF
.,TRBV20-1,TRBJ1-5,TRBD1,TGCAGTGCTTCGACCGGGACAGGGAATCAGCCCCAGCATTTT,CSASTGTGNQPQHF
.,TRBV2,TRBJ1-2,TRBD1,TGTGCCAGCAGGAGACAGGGGTTAAACTATGGCTACACCTTC,CASRRQGLNYGYTF
.,TRBV19,TRBJ1-5,TRBD1,TGTGCCAGTGTGGACAGGGAAAGCAATCAGCCCCAGCATTTT,CASVDRESNQPQHF
many,TRBV19,TRBJ2-3,TRBD1,TGTGCCAGTAGTATCAGACAGGGGGTAAAAGATACGCAGTATTTT,CASSIRQGVKDTQYF
.,TRBV7-2,TRBJ1-1,TRBD1,TGTGCCAGCAGCTTACGAAGAGGACAGGGAAGGACTGAAGCTTTCTTT,CASSLRRGQGRTEAFF
many,TRBV20-1,TRBJ2-1,.,TGCAGTGCTGAGGGGAGGAATGATTACAATGAGCAGTTCTTC,CSAEGRNDYNEQFF
few,TRBV25-1,TRBJ2-5,.,TGTGCCAGCAGTTGGGGGACCCAGTACTTC,CASSWGTQYF
.,TRBV20-1,TRBJ1-2,.,TGCAGTGCTATATTCTTATGTGCTAACTATGGCTACACCTTC,CSAIFLCANYGYTF
.,TRBV5-1,TRBJ2-6,.,TGCGCCAGCAGCTTGGGGTCGGGGATAAACTCTGGGGCCAACGTCCTGACTTTC,CASSLGSGINSGANVLTF
many,TRBV29-1,TRBJ2-1,.,TGCAGCGTTGAGGACCAGGTAAATTCCTACAATGAGCAGTTCTTC,CSVEDQVNSYNEQFF
many,TRBV15,TRBJ1-1,.,TGTGCCACCAGCAGAGTTCAGCCGAACACTGAAGCTTTCTTT,CATSRVQPNTEAFF
many,TRBV29-1,TRBJ1-1,.,TGCAGCGTTGGAAGCATCACTGAAGCTTTCTTT,CSVGSITEAFF
.,TRBV19,TRBJ1-2,.,TGTGCCAGTAGAGGAGTCCCAACCTCCCTTCTCTCTGGCTACACCTTC,CASRGVPTSLLSGYTF
.,TRBV9,TRBJ2-6,TRBD1,TGTGCCAGCAGCATTACAGAGGGGGCGACCGGGGCCAACGTCCTGACTTTC,CASSITEGATGANVLTF
once,TRBV20-1,TRBJ2-7,TRBD1,TGCAGTGCTAGGCTCAGGGGGCCTCCCTACGAGCAGTACTTC,CSARLRGPPYEQYF